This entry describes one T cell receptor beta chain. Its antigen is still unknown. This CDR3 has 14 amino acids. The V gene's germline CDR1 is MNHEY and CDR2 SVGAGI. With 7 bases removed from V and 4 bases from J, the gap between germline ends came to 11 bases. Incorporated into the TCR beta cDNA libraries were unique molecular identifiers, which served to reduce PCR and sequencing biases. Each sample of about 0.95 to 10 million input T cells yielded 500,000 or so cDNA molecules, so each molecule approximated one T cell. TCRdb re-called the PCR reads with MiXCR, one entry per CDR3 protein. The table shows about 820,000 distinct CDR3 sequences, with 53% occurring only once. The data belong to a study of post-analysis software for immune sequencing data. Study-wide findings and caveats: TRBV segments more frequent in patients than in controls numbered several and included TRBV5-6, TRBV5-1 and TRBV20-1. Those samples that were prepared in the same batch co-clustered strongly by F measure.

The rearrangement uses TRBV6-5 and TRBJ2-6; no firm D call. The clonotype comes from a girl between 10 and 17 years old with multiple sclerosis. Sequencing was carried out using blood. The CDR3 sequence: CASKYGTGANVLTF. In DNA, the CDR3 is TGTGCCAGCAAGTACGGAACCGGGGCCAACGTCCTGACTTTC.